These 15 T cell receptor beta chains originate from one sample sequenced in a study of sequential checkpoint blockade in melanoma. TCRdb's table, derived via immunoSEQ multiplex PCR, lists solely in-frame clones and lacks some. Counted here are thousands of clones, around 90% occurring once; the ten biggest clones make up roughly 10%. Treatment of the sample: randomized to nivolumab then ipilimumab (arm A) or the reverse (arm B). The starting material was CD8+ T cells sorted from blood (inferred from file names), obtained from a patient given nivolumab and ipilimumab in sequence. These TCRs come from a human donor with melanoma.

The V call is TRBV4-1, the J call TRBJ2-3; D may be TRBD1 (6 bases). The CDR3 has 16 residues. The V gene lost 3 bases and the J gene lost 3 bases, with 16 bases spanning the gap. Germline CDR1 reads MGHRA; CDR2 reads YSYEKL. CDR3 sequence (DNA): TGCGCCAGCAGCCAGACCCCGGGACAAGGTACAGATACGCAGTATTTT. Translation gives CASSQTPGQGTDTQYF.

The V call is TRBV29-1, the J call TRBJ1-2; D unresolved. Trimming cost V 4 bases and J 7 bases, with 13 bases left between them. This CDR3 has 12 amino acids. Per germline, CDR1 SQVTM and CDR2 ANQGSEA. CDR3 nucleotide sequence: TGCAGCGTTGTTCGGGGTTCTTTTGGCTACACCTTC. Protein sequence: CSVVRGSFGYTF.

The chain joins TRBV27 to TRBJ2-3, with D unresolved. The CDR3 totals 12 residues. CDR1 is MNHEY, CDR2 SMNVEV, per germline (reference sequence). The V end lost 5 bases, the J end lost 4 bases, and 7 bases lay between the germline ends. This CDR3 reads CASSRPADTQYF. CDR3 bases: TGTGCCAGCAGTCGCCCAGCAGATACGCAGTATTTT.

This chain connects TRBV27 to TRBJ2-7, with D perhaps matching TRBD2 (7 bases). Germline values: CDR1 MNHEY, CDR2 SMNVEV (reference sequence). Trimming removed 5 bases from V and 3 bases from J, with 17 bases in between. The CDR3 consists of 15 residues. CDR3 loop: CASSPSSGGYYEQYF. The DNA for the CDR3 is TGTGCCAGCAGTCCCAGCTCGGGGGGCTACTACGAGCAGTACTTC.

The chain links TRBV27 to TRBJ2-7, with 7 bases lining up with TRBD2. The CDR3 is 14 amino acids. With 5 bases clipped from V and 0 bases from J, the junction kept 4 bases outside the gene matches. Germline CDR1 is MNHEY and CDR2 is SMNVEV (reference sequence). The CDR3 loop reads CASSPRDYSYEQYF. CDR3 in DNA: TGTGCCAGCAGTCCCCGGGACTACTCCTACGAGCAGTACTTC.

On this clone: The junction departs from the called germline gene at one end, perhaps through a read error. The chain is built from TRBV6-5 and TRBJ2-2; a possible D gene is TRBD2 (5 bases). This CDR3 comprises 13 residues. The germline V gene encodes CDR1 MNHEY and CDR2 SVGAGI. CDR3 nucleotide sequence: TGTGCCAGCAGTTATGGGAGCACCGAGGAGCTGTTTTTT. This translates into CASSYGSTEELFF.

The V and J genes are TRBV28 and TRBJ1-2, with D uncertain. CDR1 is MDHEN and CDR2 is SYDVKM in the germline V gene. V gave up 7 bases and J gave up 3 bases, with 18 bases separating them. CDR3 size: 15 residues. The CDR3 region has the DNA TGTGCCAGCACCTTACGGCGGCGAGGTTACTATGGCTACACCTTC. Residues: CASTLRRRGYYGYTF.

The chain carries TRBV27 and TRBJ2-5, with D hard to call. Trimming took off 6 bases at V and 7 bases at J, with 9 bases between the two ends. This CDR3 has 11 residues. Per germline, CDR1 MNHEY and CDR2 SMNVEV (reference sequence). In nucleotides, the CDR3 is TGTGCCAGCAGGGCCGGAGTGACCCAGTACTTC. Translation gives CASRAGVTQYF.

The chain uses TRBV9 and TRBJ2-2; TRBD1 matches 8 bases. CDR3 length: 16 residues. V shed 3 bases and J 7 bases; nucleotides not matched to a gene: 11. In germline, CDR1 is SGDLS, CDR2 YYNGEE. As DNA, the CDR3 is TGTGCCAGCAGCGCCCCACAGACAGGGGTTCACGGGGAGCTGTTTTTT. Its protein is CASSAPQTGVHGELFF.

This chain uses TRBV15 with TRBJ2-1; 9 bases are shared with TRBD2. Germline V gene sequence: CDR1 LNHNV, CDR2 YYDKDF (reference sequence). V lost 0 bases to trimming and J lost 8 bases; unmatched junction nucleotides: 11. The CDR3 is 17 amino acids. The CDR3 spells CATSRDRASGVRDEQFF. CDR3 sequence (DNA): TGTGCCACCAGCAGAGATCGGGCTAGCGGGGTCCGGGATGAGCAGTTCTTC.

V gene TRBV27 combines with J gene TRBJ2-7; 9 bases are a match to TRBD1. CDR1 is MNHEY, CDR2 SMNVEV, per germline (reference sequence). CDR3 length equals 13 residues. V shed 5 bases, J shed 5 bases, and the junction held 4 bases outside the gene matches. CDR3: CASSPGQGNEQYF. DNA for the CDR3: TGTGCCAGCAGTCCCGGACAGGGGAACGAGCAGTACTTC.

The chain has TRBV18 and TRBJ2-3, with a tentative D call TRBD2 (5 bases). Germline V gene data show CDR1 as KGHSH and CDR2 as LQKENI. Trimming cost V 3 bases and J 5 bases, with 12 bases left between them. The CDR3 totals 14 residues. For the CDR3, the DNA is TGTGCCAGCTCACCGAAAACTAGTGTAGATACGCAGTATTTT. Amino acid sequence: CASSPKTSVDTQYF.

The chain couples TRBV7-8 to TRBJ1-4; D may be TRBD1 (5 bases). Germline CDR1 reads SGHVS; CDR2 reads FQNEAQ. This CDR3 contains 15 residues. The V end was cut by 4 bases, the J end by 0 bases, with 9 bases between. The CDR3 region has the DNA TGTGCCAGCAGCTCGACAGAAGCAACTAATGAAAAACTGTTTTTT. Translating gives CASSSTEATNEKLFF.

The gene calls are TRBV2 and TRBJ2-1; 10 bases map to TRBD2. V trimming: 4 bases; J trimming: 4 bases; junction bases outside the gene matches: 4. The CDR3 totals 15 residues. Germline V gives CDR1 SNHLY, CDR2 FYNNEI. The chain's CDR3 is CASSAQLAGYNEQFF. CDR3 nucleotides: TGTGCCAGCAGTGCTCAACTAGCGGGGTACAATGAGCAGTTCTTC.

The V gene is TRBV14, the J gene TRBJ1-6, with 8 bases identical to TRBD1. CDR3 length: 16 amino acids. V lost 3 bases to trimming and J lost 8 bases; unmatched junction nucleotides: 9. Germline-derived CDR1 and CDR2 are SGHDN and FVKESK. The CDR3 loop reads CASSQGVWTGHSPLHF. The DNA of the CDR3 is TGTGCCAGCAGCCAGGGGGTCTGGACAGGGCATTCACCCCTCCACTTT.